Listed below are T cell receptor beta chains from one sample, sequenced in a study of tissue T cells after allogeneic stem cell transplantation. Clones were read by immunoSEQ multiplex PCR, and TCRdb kept only the in-frame ones, dropping some. Of about 26,000 clones listed, about 89% were seen once; the top ten hold about 2%. Sequencing was performed on blood, taken before transplantation. These TCRs come from a male donor older than 55 who later had graft-versus-host disease after an allogeneic stem cell transplant. Both conserved end residues are part of each CDR3. Each record gives: J gene, D gene, clone size, V gene, CDR3 protein, CDR3 DNA. A D gene is named only where the DNA matches it firmly. Some rows have no size entry. The others give once, few or many, or a class for an expanded clone.

TRBJ2-5,.,.,TRBV7-8,CASSLIGETQYF,TGTGCCAGCAGCTTGATCGGAGAGACCCAGTACTTC
TRBJ1-6,TRBD1,.,TRBV5-1,CASTSGGSVVNSPLHF,TGCGCCAGCACATCAGGGGGCTCCGTTGTTAATTCACCCCTCCACTTT
TRBJ2-7,.,.,TRBV15,CATSRVGDEQYF,TGTGCCACCAGCAGAGTAGGGGACGAGCAGTACTTC
TRBJ2-2,.,.,TRBV6-6,CASSSGPSPGELFF,TGTGCCAGCAGTTCGGGCCCTTCGCCCGGGGAGCTGTTTTTT
TRBJ1-4,.,.,TRBV5-1,CASSLDGEKLFF,TGCGCCAGCAGCTTGGACGGTGAAAAACTGTTTTTT
TRBJ2-1,TRBD1,.,TRBV5-4,CASSLQGAGSNEQFF,TGTGCCAGCAGCTTGCAGGGGGCGGGCTCCAATGAGCAGTTCTTC
TRBJ1-4,.,.,TRBV6-5,CASSYSSGRGVEKLFF,TGTGCCAGCAGTTACTCTTCAGGGCGAGGGGTTGAAAAACTGTTTTTT
TRBJ1-1,.,.,TRBV20-1,CSASRPAGGNTEAFF,TGCAGTGCTAGTCGCCCAGCAGGAGGGAACACTGAAGCTTTCTTT
TRBJ2-7,TRBD2,.,TRBV6-2/TRBV6-3,CASSYSLAGTYEQYF,TGTGCCAGCAGTTACTCGCTAGCGGGAACCTACGAGCAGTACTTC
TRBJ2-7,TRBD1,.,TRBV18,CASSNQRAGGLEQYF,TGTGCCAGCTCTAATCAGCGGGCAGGGGGCCTCGAGCAGTACTTC
TRBJ2-7,TRBD2,.,TRBV7-3,CASSIGRNYEQYF,TGTGCCAGCAGCATCGGGAGGAACTACGAGCAGTACTTC
TRBJ1-2,.,.,TRBV5-1,CASSLARLANGYTF,TGCGCCAGCAGCTTGGCCAGATTGGCGAATGGCTACACCTTC
TRBJ1-4,.,.,TRBV5-1,CASRLMAGNNEKLFF,TGCGCCAGCAGGCTCATGGCGGGGAATAATGAAAAACTGTTTTTT
TRBJ2-1,TRBD2,.,TRBV19,CASSRLPLTGIAGSVAGGYEQFF,TGTGCCAGTAGTCGACTCCCGCTCACAGGGATAGCGGGTTCGGTAGCGGGAGGGTATGAGCAGTTCTTC
TRBJ1-2,TRBD1,few,TRBV3-1/TRBV3-2,CASSSIQGAAYGYTF,TGTGCCAGCAGCTCAATACAGGGGGCAGCTTATGGCTACACCTTC
TRBJ2-1,TRBD2,.,TRBV7-2,CASSTRTSGGSYNEQFF,TGTGCCAGCAGCACTCGGACTAGCGGGGGCTCCTACAATGAGCAGTTCTTC